This is a list of T cell receptor beta chains from one sample in a study of shared clonotypes between healthy human individuals. Generated by immunoSEQ multiplex PCR, the TCRdb table keeps only in-frame clones and is missing some. The table has approximately 250,000 clones, about 65% seen once; the top ten hold approximately 12%. Sequenced input: memory CD4+ T cells sorted from blood. These TCRs come from a man aged 25 to 40 in good health. CDR3s include the opening cysteine and the closing phenylalanine or tryptophan. A D gene is named only where the DNA matches it firmly. Part of the rows lack a size; the others show once, few, many or a class for expanded clones.

V gene	clone size	J gene	D gene	CDR3 protein	CDR3 DNA
TRBV2	NA	TRBJ1-2	TRBD1	CASMSKWDREIYGYTF	TGTGCCAGCATGAGCAAGTGGGACAGGGAGATCTATGGCTACACCTTC
TRBV5-6	NA	TRBJ2-7	TRBD1	CASSARPGTGDSYEQYF	TGTGCCAGCAGCGCTCGACCCGGGACAGGGGACTCCTACGAGCAGTACTTC
TRBV7-2	NA	TRBJ1-1	NA	CASSSKRGDTEAFF	TGTGCCAGCAGCTCTAAGAGGGGAGATACTGAAGCTTTCTTT
TRBV5-1	NA	TRBJ2-3	TRBD2	CASSLDPRGHGTSGTDTQYF	TGCGCCAGCAGCTTGGATCCTAGGGGACACGGGACTAGCGGCACAGATACGCAGTATTTT
TRBV2	few	TRBJ2-1	NA	CASSRWVDEQFF	TGTGCCAGCAGTCGCTGGGTAGACGAGCAGTTCTTC
TRBV2	few	TRBJ2-5	NA	CASSYTEETQYF	TGTGCCAGCAGTTACACGGAAGAGACCCAGTACTTC
TRBV4-3	NA	TRBJ2-1	NA	CASSQEATHSYNEQFF	TGCGCCAGCAGCCAAGAGGCCACACACTCCTACAATGAGCAGTTCTTC
TRBV7-2	NA	TRBJ1-4	TRBD1	CASSRGQGQEKLFF	TGTGCCAGCAGCCGGGGACAGGGGCAGGAAAAACTGTTTTTT
TRBV19	NA	TRBJ2-1	TRBD2	CASSSLAANEQFF	TGTGCCAGTAGTAGTCTAGCGGCTAATGAGCAGTTCTTC
TRBV28	NA	TRBJ2-3	TRBD2	CASSFSGGRPDTQYF	TGTGCCAGCAGTTTTTCTGGCGGGAGACCAGATACGCAGTATTTT
TRBV5-1	few	TRBJ1-3	NA	CASSSRGGAAGNTIYF	TGCGCCAGCAGCTCCCGTGGGGGGGCGGCTGGAAACACCATATATTTT
TRBV2	NA	TRBJ1-5	NA	CASSTLREQPQHF	TGTGCCAGCAGTACCCTTAGGGAACAGCCCCAGCATTTT
TRBV28	few	TRBJ2-2	NA	CASSAGGFGELFF	TGTGCCAGCAGCGCTGGGGGTTTCGGGGAGCTGTTTTTT
TRBV19	NA	TRBJ1-1	NA	CASSSSGAINTEAFF	TGTGCCAGTAGTTCATCGGGGGCAATCAACACTGAAGCTTTCTTT
TRBV4-3	NA	TRBJ2-2	TRBD2	CASSQVGVRRGTGELFF	TGCGCCAGCAGCCAAGTCGGGGTGAGGCGGGGGACCGGGGAGCTGTTTTTT
TRBV5-1	NA	TRBJ1-1	NA	CASSSTNWETEAFF	TGCGCCAGCAGCTCTACTAATTGGGAAACTGAAGCTTTCTTT
TRBV18	NA	TRBJ1-4	NA	CASSPPRTGTDKNEKLFF	TGTGCCAGCTCACCACCGCGGACCGGGACCGATAAAAATGAAAAACTGTTTTTT
TRBV14	NA	TRBJ2-1	NA	CASSQGRRGYNEQFF	TGTGCCAGCAGCCAAGGCCGTAGGGGCTACAATGAGCAGTTCTTC
TRBV28	NA	TRBJ2-7	NA	CASSFGRPYEQYF	TGTGCCAGCAGTTTTGGCAGACCCTACGAGCAGTACTTC
TRBV6-1	NA	TRBJ1-1	NA	CASRLTESFF	TGTGCCAGCAGACTGACGGAGTCTTTCTTT
TRBV27	NA	TRBJ2-4	NA	CASSPKRDIQYF	TGTGCCAGCAGTCCCAAACGGGACATTCAGTACTTC
TRBV11-3	NA	TRBJ2-1	NA	CASSQTRSNEQFF	TGTGCCAGCAGCCAAACTAGGAGCAATGAGCAGTTCTTC
TRBV5-1	NA	TRBJ1-1	NA	CASSIPDSEAFF	TGCGCCAGCAGTATCCCGGACTCTGAAGCTTTCTTT
TRBV2	NA	TRBJ1-2	NA	CASSRDHYGYTF	TGTGCCAGCAGCCGGGACCACTATGGCTACACCTTC
TRBV6-5	NA	TRBJ2-7	NA	CASSLGSSYEQYF	TGTGCCAGCAGCCTCGGGAGTTCCTACGAGCAGTACTTC
TRBV6-4	NA	TRBJ2-1	TRBD2	CASSGLAGGNEQFF	TGTGCCAGCAGTGGACTAGCGGGAGGGAATGAGCAGTTCTTC
TRBV28	NA	TRBJ2-7	NA	CASSFAGSYEQYF	TGTGCCAGCAGTTTCGCGGGTTCCTACGAGCAGTACTTC
TRBV6-5	few	TRBJ2-7	NA	CASNAALSEQYF	TGTGCCAGCAATGCGGCGCTTAGCGAGCAGTACTTC
TRBV5-4	NA	TRBJ2-5	NA	CASSFLPKETQYF	TGTGCCAGCAGCTTTCTCCCCAAGGAGACCCAGTACTTC